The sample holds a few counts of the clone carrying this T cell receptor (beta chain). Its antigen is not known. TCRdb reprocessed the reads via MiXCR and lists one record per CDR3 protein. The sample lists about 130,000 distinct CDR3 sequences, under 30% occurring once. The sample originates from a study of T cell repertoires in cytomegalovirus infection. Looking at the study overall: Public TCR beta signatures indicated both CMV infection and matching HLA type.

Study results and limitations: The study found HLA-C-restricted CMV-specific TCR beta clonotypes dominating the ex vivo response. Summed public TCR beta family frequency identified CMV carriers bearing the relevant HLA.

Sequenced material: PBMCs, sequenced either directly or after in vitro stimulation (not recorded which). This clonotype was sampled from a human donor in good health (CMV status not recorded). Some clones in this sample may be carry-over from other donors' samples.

In DNA, the CDR3 is TGTGCCAGCAGCACGAACACCGGGGAGCTGTTTTTT. Protein product: CASSTNTGELFF. V is TRBV7-6 and J is TRBJ2-2; D is unresolved. Germline values: CDR1 SGHVS, CDR2 FNYEAQ. Trimming stripped 5 bases from V and 0 bases from J, with 1 base between. This CDR3 region has 12 residues.